This T cell receptor (beta chain) was sequenced for a study of blood T cell repertoires in COVID-19. Looking at the study overall: PBMCs, B-cell-depleted T cells, or T cells were the source of the cDNA or gDNA that made up the material.

Clones were read by immunoSEQ multiplex PCR, and TCRdb kept only the in-frame ones, dropping some. The sample holds about 190,000 clones, about nine tenths seen once. Trimming removed 3 bases from V and 7 bases from J; junction bases left unmatched: 7. Germline V gene data show CDR1 as MNHNS and CDR2 as SASEGT. The CDR3 spans 16 residues. The chain couples TRBV6-1 to TRBJ2-1; the match to TRBD2 covers 12 bases. The material sequenced was peripheral blood. The sequence was collected from a man aged 45-60 years with acute or convalescent COVID-19. CDR3 coding DNA: TGTGCCAGCAGTGATGGACTAGCGGGGAGGTTGAATGAGCAGTTCTTC. It encodes CASSDGLAGRLNEQFF.